This TCR beta chain was found in a study of response to subunit inactivated influenza vaccine. Notes on this clonotype: Its matching antigen is unknown.

Each CDR3 protein gets one entry after TCRdb re-called the RT-PCR reads with MiXCR. This table holds about 700,000 distinct CDR3 sequences, approximately 13% found once. The CDR3 contains 17 residues. Germline V gene data show CDR1 as LGHNA and CDR2 as YSLEER. V was pared by 0 bases and J by 2 bases, with 14 bases between. Study results and caveats: The authors suggested that few new T cells are recruited per seasonal influenza vaccination.

The source was PBMCs from blood, collected less than 15 days before vaccination. This clonotype originated in a man aged 45-65 years who received an inactivated influenza vaccine. The genes are TRBV4-3 and TRBJ2-1; tentative D call: TRBD2 (6 bases). The CDR3 region is CASSQDRGTSPYNEQFF. Written as DNA, the CDR3 is TGCGCCAGCAGCCAAGATCGGGGGACGAGCCCCTACAATGAGCAGTTCTTC.